The 5 T cell receptor beta chains listed next were all sequenced from one sample in a study of T cell changes during pregnancy in multiple sclerosis. Repertoires were generated with immunoSEQ multiplex PCR, while TCRdb's copy carries only in-frame clones and drops some. The repertoire holds about 97,000 clones, with 75% to 95% as singletons. This material consisted of peripheral blood, taken in the second trimester of pregnancy. These TCRs come from a female donor with multiple sclerosis, enrolled in a pregnancy study.

V is TRBV28 and J is TRBJ1-1; 9 bases fit TRBD1. Germline assignment: CDR1 MDHEN and CDR2 SYDVKM. This CDR3 comprises 17 residues. Unmatched junction bases numbered 14, after V lost 6 bases and J lost 3 bases. The CDR3 spells CASRRQGVVRADTEAFF. As DNA, the CDR3 is TGTGCCAGCAGGCGACAGGGGGTCGTTAGAGCTGACACTGAAGCTTTCTTT. Full variable domain (remainder filled in from reference TRBV28 and TRBJ1-1): DVKVTQSSRYLVKRTGEKVFLECVQDMDHENMFWYRQDPGLGLRLIYFSYDVKMKEKGDIPEGYSVSREKKERFSLILESASTNQTSMYLCASRRQGVVRADTEAFFGQGTRLTVV.

Written as DNA, the CDR3 is TGTGCCAGCAGTTTTATGTGGGAGGGCGGAAATACGCAGTATTTT. It specifies CASSFMWEGGNTQYF. The rearrangement links TRBV27 to TRBJ2-3; 7 bases align to TRBD2. The CDR3 totals 15 residues. V was pared by 3 bases and J by 7 bases, with 10 bases of the junction left unmatched. Germline V gene data show CDR1 as MNHEY and CDR2 as SMNVEV (reference sequence).

This clone appeared once. The chain links TRBV28 to TRBJ2-1, with 9 bases matching TRBD1. The CDR3 extends over 16 amino acids. V shed 6 bases and J 5 bases; nucleotides not matched to a gene: 11. Germline values: CDR1 MDHEN, CDR2 SYDVKM. The CDR3 DNA sequence: TGTGCCAGCAGCTCCCTCGGGACAGGGATTAACAATGAGCAGTTCTTC. Translating it yields CASSSLGTGINNEQFF.

The chain employs TRBV9 and TRBJ2-7; 10 bases agree with TRBD1. Losses at the gene ends were 3 bases for V and 2 bases for J; bases not matched to a gene: 2. This CDR3 has 14 amino acids. Per the germline V gene, CDR1 is SGDLS and CDR2 is YYNGEE. In nucleotides, the CDR3 is TGTGCCAGCAGCGGACAGGGGGCCACCTACGAGCAGTACTTC. Translated, it gives CASSGQGATYEQYF.

This sequence joins TRBV19 and TRBJ2-7, with D tentatively TRBD1 (6 bases). From germline, CDR1 is LNHDA and CDR2 SQIVND (reference sequence). V lost 3 bases, J lost 6 bases, and 21 bases lay in between. The CDR3 extends over 16 amino acids. CDR3 region: CASSMGQGYPTLEQYF. The CDR3 bases are TGTGCCAGTAGTATGGGACAAGGCTATCCTACTCTCGAGCAGTACTTC.